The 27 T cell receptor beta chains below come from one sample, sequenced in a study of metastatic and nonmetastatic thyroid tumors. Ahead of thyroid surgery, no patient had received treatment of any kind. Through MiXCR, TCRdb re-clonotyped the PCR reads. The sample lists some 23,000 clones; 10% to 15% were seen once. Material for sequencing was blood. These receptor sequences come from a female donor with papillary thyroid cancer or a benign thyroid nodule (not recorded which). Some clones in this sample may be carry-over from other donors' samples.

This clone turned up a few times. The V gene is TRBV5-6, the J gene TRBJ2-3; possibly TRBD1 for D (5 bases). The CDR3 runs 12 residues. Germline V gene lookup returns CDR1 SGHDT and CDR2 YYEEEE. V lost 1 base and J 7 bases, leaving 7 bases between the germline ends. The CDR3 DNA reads TGTGCCAGCAGCTTGAACAGGTATACGCAGTATTTT. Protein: CASSLNRYTQYF.

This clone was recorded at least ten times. For the CDR3, the DNA is TGTGCCAGCAGTTTGGGACAGGGTTTCCTAGCCAAAAACATTCAGTACTTC. This encodes CASSLGQGFLAKNIQYF. The J gene is TRBJ2-4, the V gene TRBV28; 9 nucleotides match TRBD1. The CDR3 consists of 17 residues. Germline V gives CDR1 MDHEN, CDR2 SYDVKM. Losses at the gene ends were 3 bases for V and 0 bases for J; bases not matched to a gene: 6. The full variable domain, in which reference TRBV28 and TRBJ2-4 provide the parts outside the CDR3, is DVKVTQSSRYLVKRTGEKVFLECVQDMDHENMFWYRQDPGLGLRLIYFSYDVKMKEKGDIPEGYSVSREKKERFSLILESASTNQTSMYLCASSLGQGFLAKNIQYFGAGTRLSVL.

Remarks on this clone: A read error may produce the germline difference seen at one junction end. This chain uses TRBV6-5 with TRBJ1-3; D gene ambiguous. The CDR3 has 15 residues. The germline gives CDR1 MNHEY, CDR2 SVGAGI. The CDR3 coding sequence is TGTGTCAGCAGTTCAACCCGGTCAGAGGGTTACATCATATATTTT. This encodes CVSSSTRSEGYIIYF.

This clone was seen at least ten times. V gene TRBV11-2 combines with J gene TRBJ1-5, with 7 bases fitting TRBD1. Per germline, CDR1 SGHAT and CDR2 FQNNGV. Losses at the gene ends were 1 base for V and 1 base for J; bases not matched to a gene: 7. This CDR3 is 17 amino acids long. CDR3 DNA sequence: TGTGCCAGCAGCTTAGGGATGACAGGGTTGAGCAATCAGCCCCAGCATTTT. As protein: CASSLGMTGLSNQPQHF.

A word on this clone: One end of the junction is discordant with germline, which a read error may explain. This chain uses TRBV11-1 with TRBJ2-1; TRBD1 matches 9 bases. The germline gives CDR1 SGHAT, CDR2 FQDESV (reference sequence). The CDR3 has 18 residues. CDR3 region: CDSSRQKQGANYRNEQSF. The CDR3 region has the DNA TGTGACAGCAGCCGACAGAAACAGGGGGCTAATTATCGGAATGAGCAGTCCTTC. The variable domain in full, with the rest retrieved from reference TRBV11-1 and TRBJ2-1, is EAEVAQSPRYKITEKSQAVAFWCDPISGHATLYWYRQILGQGPELLVQFQDESVVDDSQLPKDRFSAERLKGVDSTLKIQPAELGDSAMYLCDSSRQKQGANYRNEQSFGPGTRLTVL.

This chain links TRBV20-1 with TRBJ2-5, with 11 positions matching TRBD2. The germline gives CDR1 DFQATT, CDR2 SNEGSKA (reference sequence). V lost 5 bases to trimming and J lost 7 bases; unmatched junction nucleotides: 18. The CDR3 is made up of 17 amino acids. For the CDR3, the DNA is TGCAGTGCTGGGGGAGGGACTAGCGGTACCGTCGTGTGGACCCAGTACTTC. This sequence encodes CSAGGGTSGTVVWTQYF.

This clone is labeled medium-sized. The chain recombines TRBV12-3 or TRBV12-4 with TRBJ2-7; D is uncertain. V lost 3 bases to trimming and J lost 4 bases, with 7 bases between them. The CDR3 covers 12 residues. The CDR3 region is CASSLARYEQYF. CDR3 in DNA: TGTGCCAGCAGTTTGGCTAGGTACGAGCAGTACTTC.

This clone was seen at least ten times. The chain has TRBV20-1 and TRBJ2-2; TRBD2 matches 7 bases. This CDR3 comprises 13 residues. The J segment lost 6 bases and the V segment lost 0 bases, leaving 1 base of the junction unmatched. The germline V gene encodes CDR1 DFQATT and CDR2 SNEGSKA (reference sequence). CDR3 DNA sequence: TGCAGTGCTAGAGAGACTAGCCCCGGGGAGCTGTTTTTT. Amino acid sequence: CSARETSPGELFF.

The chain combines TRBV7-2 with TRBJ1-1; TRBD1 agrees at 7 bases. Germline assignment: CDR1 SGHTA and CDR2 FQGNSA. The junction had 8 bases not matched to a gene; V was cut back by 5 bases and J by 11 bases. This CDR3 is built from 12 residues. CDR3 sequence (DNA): TGTGCCAGCAGCAACAGGGGCGGGATGGCTTTCTTT. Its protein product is CASSNRGGMAFF. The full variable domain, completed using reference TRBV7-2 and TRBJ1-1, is GAGVSQSPSNKVTEKGKDVELRCDPISGHTALYWYRQSLGQGLEFLIYFQGNSAPDKSGLPSDRFSAERTGGSVSTLTIQRTQQEDSAVYLCASSNRGGMAFFGQGTRLTVV.

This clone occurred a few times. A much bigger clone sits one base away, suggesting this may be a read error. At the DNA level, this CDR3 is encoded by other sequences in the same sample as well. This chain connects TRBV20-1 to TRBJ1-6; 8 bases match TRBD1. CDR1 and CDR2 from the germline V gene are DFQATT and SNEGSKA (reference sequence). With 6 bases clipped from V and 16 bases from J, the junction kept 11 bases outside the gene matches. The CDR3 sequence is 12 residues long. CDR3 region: CSADTGGVPLHF. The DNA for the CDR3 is TGCAGTGCCGATACAGGGGGAGTACCGCTCCACTTT.

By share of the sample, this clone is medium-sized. As DNA, the CDR3 is TGCGCCAGCAGAATAACCGGGACGGGGAACACCGGGGAGCTGTTTTTT. Protein product: CASRITGTGNTGELFF. This chain links TRBV5-1 with TRBJ2-2; tentatively, D is TRBD1 or TRBD2 (5 bases each). Germline CDR1 is SGHRS and CDR2 is YFSETQ. V lost 5 bases, J lost 1 base, and 15 bases lay in between. The CDR3 has 16 residues.

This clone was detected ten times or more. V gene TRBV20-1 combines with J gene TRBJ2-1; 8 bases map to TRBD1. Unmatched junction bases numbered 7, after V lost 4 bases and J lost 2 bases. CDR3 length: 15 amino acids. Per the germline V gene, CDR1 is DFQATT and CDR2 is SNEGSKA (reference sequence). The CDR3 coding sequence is TGCAGTGCTACCTCCCCAGGGGGCGCCTACAATGAGCAGTTCTTC. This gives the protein CSATSPGGAYNEQFF.

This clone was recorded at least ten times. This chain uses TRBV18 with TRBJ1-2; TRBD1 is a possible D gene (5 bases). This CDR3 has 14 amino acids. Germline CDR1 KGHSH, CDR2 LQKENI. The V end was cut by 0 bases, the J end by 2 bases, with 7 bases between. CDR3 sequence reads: CASSPPGVNYGYTF. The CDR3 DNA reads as TGTGCCAGCTCACCACCAGGGGTGAACTATGGCTACACCTTC.

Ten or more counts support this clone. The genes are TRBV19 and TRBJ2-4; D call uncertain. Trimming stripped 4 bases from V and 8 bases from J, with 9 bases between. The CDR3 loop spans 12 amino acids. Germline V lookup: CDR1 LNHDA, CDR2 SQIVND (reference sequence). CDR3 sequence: CASSNVWDIQYF. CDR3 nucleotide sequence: TGTGCCAGTAGTAACGTGTGGGACATTCAGTACTTC. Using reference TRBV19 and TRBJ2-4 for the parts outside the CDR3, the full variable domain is DGGITQSPKYLFRKEGQNVTLSCEQNLNHDAMYWYRQDPGQGLRLIYYSQIVNDFQKGDIAEGYSVSREKKESFPLTVTSAQKNPTAFYLCASSNVWDIQYFGAGTRLSVL.

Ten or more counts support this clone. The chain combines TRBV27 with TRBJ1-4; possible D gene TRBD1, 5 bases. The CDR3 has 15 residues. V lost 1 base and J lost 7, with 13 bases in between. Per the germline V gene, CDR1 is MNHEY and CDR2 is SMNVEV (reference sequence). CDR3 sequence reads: CASSLYAGRVEKLFF. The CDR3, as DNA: TGTGCCAGCAGTTTATATGCAGGGCGGGTTGAAAAACTGTTTTTT.

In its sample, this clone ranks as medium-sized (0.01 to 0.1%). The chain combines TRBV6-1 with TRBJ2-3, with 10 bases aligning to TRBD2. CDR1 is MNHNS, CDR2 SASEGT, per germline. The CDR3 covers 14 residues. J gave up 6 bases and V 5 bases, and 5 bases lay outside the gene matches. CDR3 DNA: TGTGCCAGCAGTCTAGCGGGAGTTGGGGATACGCAGTATTTT. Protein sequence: CASSLAGVGDTQYF.

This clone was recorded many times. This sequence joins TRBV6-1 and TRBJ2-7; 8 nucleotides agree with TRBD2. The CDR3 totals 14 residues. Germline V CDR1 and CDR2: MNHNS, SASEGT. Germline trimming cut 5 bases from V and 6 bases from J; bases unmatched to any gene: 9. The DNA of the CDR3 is TGTGCCAGCAGTCTGGAGAGCGGGGGACGCGAGCAGTACTTC. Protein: CASSLESGGREQYF.

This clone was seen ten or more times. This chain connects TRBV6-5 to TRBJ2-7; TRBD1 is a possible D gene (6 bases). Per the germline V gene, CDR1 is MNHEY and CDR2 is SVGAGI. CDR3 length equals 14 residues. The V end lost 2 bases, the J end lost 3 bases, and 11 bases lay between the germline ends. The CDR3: CASSYGQTGYEQYF. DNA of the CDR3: TGTGCCAGCAGTTACGGACAGACGGGCTACGAGCAGTACTTC.

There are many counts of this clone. CDR3 sequence: CASSLGPDTQYF. The DNA for the CDR3 is TGTGCCAGCAGCTTAGGGCCAGATACGCAGTATTTT. The chain uses TRBV11-3 and TRBJ2-3; D is undetermined. The germline V gene has CDR1 SGHNT and CDR2 YENEEA. The CDR3 is 12 amino acids. Trimming took off 1 base at V and 4 bases at J, with 3 bases between the two ends. Full variable domain (remainder filled in from reference TRBV11-3 and TRBJ2-3): EAGVVQSPRYKIIEKKQPVAFWCNPISGHNTLYWYLQNLGQGPELLIRYENEEAVDDSQLPKDRFSAERLKGVDSTLKIQPAELGDSAVYLCASSLGPDTQYFGPGTRLTVL.

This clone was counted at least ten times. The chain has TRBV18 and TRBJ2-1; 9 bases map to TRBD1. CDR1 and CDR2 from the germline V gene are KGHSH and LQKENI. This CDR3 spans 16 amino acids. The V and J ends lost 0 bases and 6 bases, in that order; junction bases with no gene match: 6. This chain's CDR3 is CASSPPGTGWSNEQFF. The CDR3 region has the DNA TGTGCCAGCTCACCACCAGGGACAGGGTGGAGCAATGAGCAGTTCTTC.

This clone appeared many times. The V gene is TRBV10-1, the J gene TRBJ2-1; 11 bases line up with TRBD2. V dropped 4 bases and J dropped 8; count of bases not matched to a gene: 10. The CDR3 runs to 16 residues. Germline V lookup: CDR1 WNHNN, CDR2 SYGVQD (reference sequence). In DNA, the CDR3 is TGCGCCAGCAGTGGTACTAGCGGGAGCCGGTTTGATGAGCAGTTCTTC. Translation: CASSGTSGSRFDEQFF.

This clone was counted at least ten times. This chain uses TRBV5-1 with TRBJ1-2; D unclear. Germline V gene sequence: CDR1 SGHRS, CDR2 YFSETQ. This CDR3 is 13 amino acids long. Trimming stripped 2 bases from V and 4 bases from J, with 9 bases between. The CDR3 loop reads CASSLGVGYGYTF. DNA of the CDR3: TGCGCCAGCAGCTTAGGTGTTGGCTATGGCTACACCTTC.

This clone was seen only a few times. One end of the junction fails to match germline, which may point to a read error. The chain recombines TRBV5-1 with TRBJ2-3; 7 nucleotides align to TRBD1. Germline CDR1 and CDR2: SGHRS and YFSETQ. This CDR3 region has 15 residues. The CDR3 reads CASSPRTGDTGTQYF. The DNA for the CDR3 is TGCGCCAGCAGCCCCCGTACAGGGGACACAGGTACGCAGTATTTT.

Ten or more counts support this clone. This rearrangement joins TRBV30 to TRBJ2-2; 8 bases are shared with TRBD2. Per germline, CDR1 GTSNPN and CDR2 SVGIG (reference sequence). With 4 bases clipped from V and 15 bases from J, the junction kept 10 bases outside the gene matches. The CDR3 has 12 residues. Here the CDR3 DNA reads TGTGCCTGGACCGCGGGAGGACCGTCGATGTTTTTT. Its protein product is CAWTAGGPSMFF.

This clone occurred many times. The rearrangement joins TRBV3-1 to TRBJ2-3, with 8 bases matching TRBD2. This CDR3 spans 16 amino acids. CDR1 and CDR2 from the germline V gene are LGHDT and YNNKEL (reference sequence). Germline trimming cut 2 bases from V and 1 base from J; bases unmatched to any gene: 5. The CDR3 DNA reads TGTGCCAGCAGCCAACAAGCGGGAGTTGGCACAGATACGCAGTATTTT. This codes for CASSQQAGVGTDTQYF.

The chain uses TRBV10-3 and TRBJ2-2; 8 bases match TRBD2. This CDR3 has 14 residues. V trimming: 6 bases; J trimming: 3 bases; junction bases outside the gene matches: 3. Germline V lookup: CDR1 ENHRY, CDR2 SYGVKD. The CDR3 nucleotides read TGTGCCATCAGAGAGACTAGCGACACCGGGGAGCTGTTTTTT. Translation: CAIRETSDTGELFF.

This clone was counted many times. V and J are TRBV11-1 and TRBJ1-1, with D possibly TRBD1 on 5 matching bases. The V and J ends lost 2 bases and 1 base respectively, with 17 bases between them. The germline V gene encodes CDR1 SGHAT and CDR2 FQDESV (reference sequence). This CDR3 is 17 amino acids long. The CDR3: CASSLPRIFDRNTEAFF. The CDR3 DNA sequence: TGTGCCAGCAGCTTACCGCGAATATTCGACAGGAACACTGAAGCTTTCTTT.